The rows below give T cell receptor beta chains drawn from one sample of a study of CD4 T cells in relation to SARS-CoV-2 and coronaviruses. Clones were sequenced by immunoSEQ multiplex PCR, and TCRdb holds only the in-frame ones, with some missing. The sample lists 16,000 or so clones; 75% to 85% were seen once. These receptors have no known antigen. The sequenced material came from CD4+ T cells from PBMCs, cultured in vitro. The origin of the receptors is a human donor in good health. Each CDR3 is given with its conserved first and last residue.

v_call	j_call	cdr3_aa
TRBV27	TRBJ2-3	CASSLLARLTDTQYF
TRBV7-7	TRBJ2-1	CASSLTGSSYNEQFF
TRBV28	TRBJ2-1	CASSTTGTSGNEQFF
TRBV10-2	TRBJ1-1	CASSESGNTEAFF
TRBV20-1	TRBJ1-2	CSATDRLANYGYTF
TRBV5-1	TRBJ1-4	CASSLRGTTNEKLFF
TRBV28	TRBJ2-1	CASRTDNNEQFF
TRBV2	TRBJ2-1	CASSPGGYNEQFF
TRBV25-1	TRBJ2-2	CASSDPGVATAGELFF
TRBV11-1	TRBJ2-5	CASSLRPGVGGETQYF
TRBV30	TRBJ1-6	CAWTLQPPYNSPLHF
TRBV18	TRBJ2-5	CASSPQGKGETQYF
TRBV27	TRBJ2-5	CASSFLGLAGGFGETQYF
TRBV24-1	TRBJ2-1	CATSDLTGYNEQFF
TRBV30	TRBJ1-4	CAWSGGTGAGGTGKLFF
TRBV18	TRBJ1-1	CASSPRPAMNTEAFF
TRBV6-5	TRBJ2-3	CASRRGDTQYF
TRBV5-4	TRBJ2-7	CASSPAGGNHEQYF
TRBV24-1	TRBJ1-1	CATSRTGQTEAFF
TRBV5-1	TRBJ1-1	CASSFGGTNTEAFF
TRBV10-3	TRBJ2-5	CAISESPGETQYF
TRBV30	TRBJ2-7	CAWTQKGSYEQYF
TRBV6-1	TRBJ1-5	CASSVVPPGQSIRGQHF
TRBV28	TRBJ1-1	CASTLLDSIMNTEAFF
TRBV10-1	TRBJ2-7	CASSGESYEQYF
TRBV18	TRBJ1-1	CASSHKEPNMNTEAFF
TRBV7-9	TRBJ1-1	CASQVGRVNTEAFF